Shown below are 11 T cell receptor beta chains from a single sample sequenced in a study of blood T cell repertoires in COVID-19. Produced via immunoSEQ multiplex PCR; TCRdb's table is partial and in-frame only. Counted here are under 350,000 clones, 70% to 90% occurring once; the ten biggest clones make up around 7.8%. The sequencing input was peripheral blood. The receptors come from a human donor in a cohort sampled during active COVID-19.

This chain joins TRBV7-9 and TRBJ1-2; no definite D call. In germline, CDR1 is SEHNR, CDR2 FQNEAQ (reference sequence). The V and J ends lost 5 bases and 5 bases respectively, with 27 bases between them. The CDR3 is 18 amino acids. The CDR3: CASSLNPIAWQEPYGYTF. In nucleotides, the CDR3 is TGTGCCAGCAGCCTGAACCCGATAGCGTGGCAGGAGCCATATGGCTACACCTTC.

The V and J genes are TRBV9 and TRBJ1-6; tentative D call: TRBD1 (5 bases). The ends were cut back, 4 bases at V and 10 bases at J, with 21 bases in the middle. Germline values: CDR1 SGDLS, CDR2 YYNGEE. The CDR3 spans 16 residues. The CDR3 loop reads CASSPHTQGLVSPLHF. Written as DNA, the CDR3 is TGTGCCAGCAGCCCTCACACCCAGGGCCTAGTCTCACCCCTCCACTTT.

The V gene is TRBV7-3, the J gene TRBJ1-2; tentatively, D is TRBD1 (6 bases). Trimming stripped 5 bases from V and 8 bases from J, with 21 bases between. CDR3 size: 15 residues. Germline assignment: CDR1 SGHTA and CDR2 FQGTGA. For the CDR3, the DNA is TGTGCCAGCAGCGAAACCTTAGGGGGATCAACCGGCTACACCTTC. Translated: CASSETLGGSTGYTF.

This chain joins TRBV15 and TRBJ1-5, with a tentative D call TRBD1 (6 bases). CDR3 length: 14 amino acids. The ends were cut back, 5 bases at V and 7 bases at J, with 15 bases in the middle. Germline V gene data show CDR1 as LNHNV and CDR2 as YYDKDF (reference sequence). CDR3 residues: CATSLQGQGQPQHF. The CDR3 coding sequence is TGTGCCACCAGCCTACAGGGTCAGGGCCAGCCCCAGCATTTT.

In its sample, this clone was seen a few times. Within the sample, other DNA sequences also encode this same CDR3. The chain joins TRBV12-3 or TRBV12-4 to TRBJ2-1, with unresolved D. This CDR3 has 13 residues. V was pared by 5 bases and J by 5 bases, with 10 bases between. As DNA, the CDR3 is TGTGCCAGCAGTCCCGGGTCCCACAATGAGCAGTTCTTC. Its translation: CASSPGSHNEQFF.

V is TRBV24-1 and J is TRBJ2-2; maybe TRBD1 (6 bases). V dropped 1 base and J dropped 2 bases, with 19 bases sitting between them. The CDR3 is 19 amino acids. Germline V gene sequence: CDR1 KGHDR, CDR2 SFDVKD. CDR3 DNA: TGTGCCACCAGTGATTTTAAGGGAACCGGGACATTCAACACCGGGGAGCTGTTTTTT. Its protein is CATSDFKGTGTFNTGELFF.

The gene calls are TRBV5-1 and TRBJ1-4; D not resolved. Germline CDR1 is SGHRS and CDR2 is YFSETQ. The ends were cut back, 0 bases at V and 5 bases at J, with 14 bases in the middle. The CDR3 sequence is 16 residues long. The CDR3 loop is CASSLAGRAKNEKLFF. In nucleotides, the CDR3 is TGCGCCAGCAGCTTGGCCGGGCGGGCGAAAAATGAAAAACTGTTTTTT.

In DNA, the CDR3 is TGTGCCAGTAGTTATGTTCGGGACAATCAGCCCCAGCATTTT. This codes for CASSYVRDNQPQHF. The V call is TRBV19, the J call TRBJ1-5; D gene unclear. The CDR3 runs 14 residues. V lost 5 bases, J lost 3 bases, and 11 bases lay in between. The germline CDR1 and CDR2 sequences are LNHDA and SQIVND (reference sequence).

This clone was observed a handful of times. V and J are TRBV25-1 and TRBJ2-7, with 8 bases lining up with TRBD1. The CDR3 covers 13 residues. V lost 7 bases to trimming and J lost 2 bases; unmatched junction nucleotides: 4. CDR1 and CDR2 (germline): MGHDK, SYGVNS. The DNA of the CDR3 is TGTGCCAGCACAGGGGGCCCTACCTACGAGCAGTACTTC. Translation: CASTGGPTYEQYF.

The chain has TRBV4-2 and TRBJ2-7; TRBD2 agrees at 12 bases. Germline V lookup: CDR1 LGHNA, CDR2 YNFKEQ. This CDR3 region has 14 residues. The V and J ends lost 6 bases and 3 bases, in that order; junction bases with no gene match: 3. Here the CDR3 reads CASRPTSGGYEQYF. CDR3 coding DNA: TGTGCCAGCAGGCCGACTAGCGGGGGCTACGAGCAGTACTTC.

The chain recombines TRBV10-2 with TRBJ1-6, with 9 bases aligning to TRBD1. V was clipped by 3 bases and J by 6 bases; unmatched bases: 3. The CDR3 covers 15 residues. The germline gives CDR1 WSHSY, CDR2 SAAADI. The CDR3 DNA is TGCGCCAGCAGTGAACAGGACAGGGGTAATTCACCCCTCCACTTT. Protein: CASSEQDRGNSPLHF.